A single sample is the source of the 10 T cell receptor beta chains below, sequenced in a study of T-cell reconstitution after alpha-beta-depleted transplantation in children (dated by TCRdb to between 2015 and 2016). To prepare the library, PCR was applied. Sequencing was carried out with an Illumina HiSeq 2500. To normalize quantification of the TCRbeta repertoire, the TCR libraries were built with molecular barcoding that relied on unique molecular identifiers. The public sequencing data were trimmed at Q25 with fastp and processed into clonotypes with MiXCR by TCRdb, which kept only in-frame beta chains. Merged by CDR3 protein, the rows form single entries marked with the most common genes and DNA. In all, the sample holds roughly 310,000 distinct CDR3 sequences, and approximately 23% of those were seen once. The ten biggest clones cover about a tenth of the sample. The sample's treatment or condition label, in plain terms: allogeneic hematopoietic cell transplantation with graft depleted of TCRalphabeta T cells and CD19 B cells.

The starting material was PBMCs, mostly from graft donor cells, obtained 180 days after TCRalphabeta/CD19-depleted stem cell transplant. These receptor sequences come from a male patient younger than 18 who had a stem cell transplant for acute lymphoblastic leukemia, so the T cells may come from the graft donor.

In this sample, this clonotype turned up a few times. This sequence joins TRBV15 and TRBJ2-7; possible D gene TRBD2, 5 bases. Germline V gene data show CDR1 as LNHNV and CDR2 as YYDKDF (reference sequence). The V end was cut by 3 bases, the J end by 5 bases, with 20 bases between. The CDR3 has 16 residues. The CDR3 DNA is TGTGCCACCAGCAGCTTTGGGTTAGGGAGTTTTGACGAGCAGTACTTC. This sequence encodes CATSSFGLGSFDEQYF.

This rearrangement joins TRBV5-1 to TRBJ2-5; 8 bases align to TRBD1. Germline V gene data show CDR1 as SGHRS and CDR2 as YFSETQ. The length of the CDR3 is 15 residues. The V segment lost 1 base and the J segment 5 bases; nucleotides outside the gene matches: 7. CDR3 sequence reads: CASSLSRGHRETQYF. The CDR3 nucleotides are TGCGCCAGCAGCTTGAGCAGGGGGCATCGGGAGACCCAGTACTTC.

A few counts support this clonotype. The chain joins TRBV6-1 to TRBJ2-7; perhaps D is TRBD1 or TRBD2 (5 bases each). The CDR3 contains 14 residues. Germline CDR1 is MNHNS and CDR2 is SASEGT. V was clipped by 6 bases and J by 5 bases, with 17 bases between them. The CDR3 is CASSRQRAGDEQYF. The CDR3 coding sequence is TGTGCCAGCAGCCGACAGAGGGCTGGGGACGAGCAGTACTTC.

The chain employs TRBV15 and TRBJ2-7, with D perhaps TRBD1 (5 bases). CDR1 and CDR2 (germline): LNHNV, YYDKDF (reference sequence). The length of the CDR3 is 14 residues. V lost 4 bases and J lost 2, with 12 bases in between. The CDR3 here is CATSTDGATYEQYF. As DNA, the CDR3 is TGTGCCACCAGCACAGATGGGGCGACCTACGAGCAGTACTTC.

This clonotype was picked up a small number of times. The rearrangement links TRBV15 to TRBJ2-7, with 8 bases that match TRBD2. The ends lost 0 bases at V and 1 base at J; junction bases unmatched: 5. The CDR3 runs to 16 residues. Germline values: CDR1 LNHNV, CDR2 YYDKDF (reference sequence). The CDR3 here is CATSRDPGLVSYEQYF. CDR3 in DNA: TGTGCCACCAGCAGAGACCCGGGACTAGTATCCTACGAGCAGTACTTC.

CDR3 region: CASGSTDTQYF. CDR3 in DNA: TGCGCCAGCGGGAGTACAGATACGCAGTATTTT. The rearrangement uses TRBV4-1 and TRBJ2-3; TRBD2 might be the D (5 bases). The CDR3 is made up of 11 amino acids. Trimming took off 8 bases at V and 3 bases at J, with 6 bases between the two ends. CDR1 and CDR2 (germline): MGHRA, YSYEKL.

This clonotype was counted between two and nine times. The genes are TRBV5-1 and TRBJ2-2; 9 bases are a match to TRBD2. The germline V gene encodes CDR1 SGHRS and CDR2 YFSETQ. V gave up 0 bases and J gave up 6 bases; unmatched junction bases: 9. The CDR3 length is 17 residues. The CDR3 loop reads CASSLGLAGILAGELFF. CDR3 in DNA: TGCGCCAGCAGCTTGGGGCTAGCGGGAATTTTGGCCGGGGAGCTGTTTTTT.

V usage is TRBV3-1 and J usage is TRBJ2-1, with D possibly being TRBD2 (5 bases). V was trimmed by 1 base and J by 5 bases, leaving 12 bases between them. The length of the CDR3 is 15 residues. The germline V gene encodes CDR1 LGHDT and CDR2 YNNKEL (reference sequence). DNA of the CDR3: TGTGCCAGCAGCCAAGTTTCGGGATTTAACAATGAGCAGTTCTTC. Its translation is CASSQVSGFNNEQFF.

A few counts support this clonotype. CDR3 residues: CASSVATSGYEQYF. CDR3 DNA sequence: TGTGCCAGCAGCGTAGCTACTAGCGGGTACGAGCAGTACTTC. This chain connects TRBV9 to TRBJ2-7; the match to TRBD2 covers 9 bases. In germline, CDR1 is SGDLS, CDR2 YYNGEE. The CDR3 has 14 amino acids. J gave up 4 bases and V 0 bases, and 2 bases lay outside the gene matches.

This clonotype turned up a few times. J is TRBJ2-3 and V is TRBV9, with 8 bases identical to TRBD2. CDR3 length equals 17 residues. The ends lost 0 bases at V and 3 bases at J; junction bases unmatched: 9. The germline V gene has CDR1 SGDLS and CDR2 YYNGEE. The CDR3 DNA reads TGTGCCAGCAGCGTAGCCCGGGGGGGGACCCCGACAGATACGCAGTATTTT. It codes for CASSVARGGTPTDTQYF. Filled out from reference TRBV9 and TRBJ2-3, the complete variable domain reads DSGVTQTPKHLITATGQRVTLRCSPRSGDLSVYWYQQSLDQGLQFLIQYYNGEERAKGNILERFSAQQFPDLHSELNLSSLELGDSALYFCASSVARGGTPTDTQYFGPGTRLTVL.